Listed here are 18 T cell receptor beta chains from one sample, sequenced in a study of T cells after yellow fever vaccination. Each CDR3 protein gets one entry after TCRdb re-called the 5' RACE reads with MiXCR. The sample holds 620,000 or so distinct CDR3 sequences, roughly 12% seen once. The sample in question was PBMCs, obtained on the day of the yellow fever booster vaccination. The source of these receptors is a man aged 30-40 years who received the YFV17D yellow fever vaccine.

The genes are TRBV27 and TRBJ2-7; 14 positions agree with TRBD2. CDR1 MNHEY and CDR2 SMNVEV come from the germline V gene (reference sequence). The CDR3 contains 18 residues. With V trimmed by 4 bases and J by 6 bases, 14 bases remained unmatched. The CDR3 loop reads CASSSLPGLAGARGEQYF. The CDR3 DNA reads TGTGCCAGCAGTTCCCTCCCGGGACTAGCGGGAGCCCGTGGCGAGCAGTACTTC.

The genes are TRBV7-2 and TRBJ1-1; D call uncertain. The germline V and J ends were trimmed by 6 bases and 0 bases, with 11 bases remaining between them. Germline CDR1 is SGHTA and CDR2 is FQGNSA. This CDR3 region has 14 residues. The CDR3 is CASSPQRMNTEAFF. The CDR3 DNA sequence: TGTGCCAGCAGTCCTCAACGGATGAACACTGAAGCTTTCTTT.

The J gene is TRBJ2-1, the V gene TRBV7-2; tentatively, D is TRBD2 (5 bases). V was trimmed by 4 bases and J by 12 bases, leaving 13 bases between them. Germline loops: CDR1 SGHTA, CDR2 FQGNSA. The CDR3 sequence is 12 residues long. As DNA, the CDR3 is TGTGCCAGCAGCTCACCGCCAGGAGGGCAGTTCTTC. It yields the protein CASSSPPGGQFF.

The chain links TRBV27 to TRBJ1-6, with 9 bases fitting TRBD1. Germline trimming cut 6 bases from V and 10 bases from J; bases unmatched to any gene: 10. This CDR3 comprises 15 residues. Germline CDR1 and CDR2: MNHEY and SMNVEV (reference sequence). CDR3 in DNA: TGTGCCAGCAGCCCCGGGACAGGGTTAGACTCACCCCTCCACTTT. Protein sequence: CASSPGTGLDSPLHF.

This clonotype was detected a few times. V and J are TRBV6-4 and TRBJ2-3; tentatively, D is TRBD2 (5 bases). This CDR3 is built from 17 residues. Germline V lookup: CDR1 MRHNA, CDR2 SNTAGT. The V end lost 0 bases, the J end lost 1 base, and 14 bases lay between the germline ends. The CDR3 region is CASSDSIATGGTDTQYF. For the CDR3, the DNA is TGTGCCAGCAGTGACTCGATCGCAACCGGGGGCACAGATACGCAGTATTTT.

V is TRBV5-6 and J is TRBJ2-1, with 7 bases lining up with TRBD1. The germline gives CDR1 SGHDT, CDR2 YYEEEE. Germline trimming cut 0 bases from V and 12 bases from J; bases unmatched to any gene: 9. This CDR3 spans 14 amino acids. Here the CDR3 DNA reads TGTGCCAGCAGCTTGGCGAGTAGAACAGGGGTGCAGTTCTTC. This sequence encodes CASSLASRTGVQFF.

The chain employs TRBV20-1 and TRBJ1-4; D ambiguous. There are 14 residues in the CDR3. Per the germline V gene, CDR1 is DFQATT and CDR2 is SNEGSKA (reference sequence). V dropped 6 bases and J dropped 3 bases, with 14 bases sitting between them. The DNA of the CDR3 is TGCAGTGCGCGGCGAGGAGGACCTAATGAAAAACTGTTTTTT. The encoded protein is CSARRGGPNEKLFF.

This clonotype came up a few times. This chain connects TRBV19 to TRBJ2-7; 7 bases map to TRBD1. This CDR3 region has 15 residues. Germline V lookup: CDR1 LNHDA, CDR2 SQIVND (reference sequence). J lost 2 bases, V lost 3 bases, and 7 bases had no gene match. The CDR3: CASSIPGQFPYEQYF. The CDR3 region has the DNA TGTGCCAGTAGTATCCCGGGACAGTTCCCCTACGAGCAGTACTTC. Full variable domain (remainder filled in from reference TRBV19 and TRBJ2-7): DGGITQSPKYLFRKEGQNVTLSCEQNLNHDAMYWYRQDPGQGLRLIYYSQIVNDFQKGDIAEGYSVSREKKESFPLTVTSAQKNPTAFYLCASSIPGQFPYEQYFGPGTRLTVT.

Worth noting for this clonotype: One junction end does not reproduce the germline sequence, and a read error may be involved. The V call is TRBV20-1, the J call TRBJ2-1; maybe TRBD2 (5 bases). CDR1 DFQATT and CDR2 SNEGSKA come from the germline V gene (reference sequence). The CDR3 has 15 residues. CDR3 sequence reads: CSARDRGRDYIEQFF. CDR3 bases: TGCAGTGCTAGAGATCGTGGGAGAGATTACATTGAGCAGTTCTTC.

The V gene is TRBV2, the J gene TRBJ2-3, with 8 bases identical to TRBD2. CDR3 size: 14 residues. Germline trimming cut 4 bases from V and 6 bases from J; bases unmatched to any gene: 6. CDR1 is SNHLY and CDR2 is FYNNEI in the germline V gene. The CDR3 reads CASSVMSGSDTQYF. In DNA, the CDR3 is TGTGCCAGCAGTGTTATGAGCGGGAGTGATACGCAGTATTTT.

This clonotype has a count of ten or more. The J gene is TRBJ2-3, the V gene TRBV12-3 or TRBV12-4; 9 nucleotides agree with TRBD2. V shed 6 bases, J shed 4 bases, and the junction held 8 bases outside the gene matches. CDR3 length equals 15 residues. The CDR3 sequence: CASRLSGSAPDTQYF. As DNA, the CDR3 is TGTGCCAGCAGACTTAGCGGGAGCGCACCAGATACGCAGTATTTT.

There are a few counts of this clonotype. This chain links TRBV7-2 with TRBJ2-7; D gene uncertain. Germline values: CDR1 SGHTA, CDR2 FQGNSA. The CDR3 extends over 13 amino acids. V was cut by 6 bases and J by 1 base, with 10 bases left in between. The CDR3 DNA follows: TGTGCCAGCAGATCCCGTGGGTCCTACGAGCAGTACTTC. This gives the protein CASRSRGSYEQYF.

This clonotype showed up just a few times. V and J are TRBV6-6 and TRBJ2-5; D is ambiguous. V was shortened by 2 bases and J by 6 bases, with 4 bases between the two germline ends. Germline-derived CDR1 and CDR2 are MNHNY and SVGAGI (reference sequence). The CDR3 runs 11 residues. DNA of the CDR3: TGTGCCAGCAGTTACGCCCAGACCCAGTACTTC. It specifies CASSYAQTQYF.

The rearrangement links TRBV29-1 to TRBJ1-1, with 7 positions matching TRBD1. With 6 bases clipped from V and 2 bases from J, the junction kept 6 bases outside the gene matches. The CDR3 is 13 amino acids. In germline, CDR1 is SQVTM, CDR2 ANQGSEA. Written as DNA, the CDR3 is TGCAGCGTCGAAAGGACAGGCAACACTGAAGCTTTCTTT. Translated: CSVERTGNTEAFF.

The chain recombines TRBV27 with TRBJ1-2; D is unresolved. Germline V CDR1 and CDR2: MNHEY, SMNVEV (reference sequence). The CDR3 covers 11 residues. Trimming pared 8 bases from V and 8 bases from J, leaving 12 bases between. The CDR3 spells CASGQAGGYTF. The CDR3 DNA sequence: TGTGCCAGCGGTCAGGCGGGCGGCTACACCTTC.

This clonotype was found many times. The rearrangement uses TRBV28 and TRBJ1-1; maybe TRBD1 (6 bases). Germline lookup yields CDR1 MDHEN and CDR2 SYDVKM. The CDR3 loop spans 13 amino acids. Trimming left V 4 bases short and J 5 bases short, with 11 bases between. The CDR3 loop is CASSSTGRTEAFF. The CDR3 DNA follows: TGTGCCAGCAGTTCGACAGGAAGGACTGAAGCTTTCTTT.

This clonotype was recorded a few times. The chain couples TRBV9 to TRBJ2-2; D not resolved. Between the trimmed V and J ends, which lost 3 bases and 6 bases, there was a span of 15 bases. Per the germline V gene, CDR1 is SGDLS and CDR2 is YYNGEE. The CDR3 is 15 amino acids. CDR3 nucleotide sequence: TGTGCCAGCAGCGCAGTACTATTGGCACCCGGGGAGCTGTTTTTT. As protein: CASSAVLLAPGELFF.

The chain has TRBV27 and TRBJ2-2; D not resolved. Trimming pared 8 bases from V and 6 bases from J, leaving 10 bases between. The CDR3 extends over 12 amino acids. CDR1 is MNHEY, CDR2 SMNVEV, per germline (reference sequence). CDR3 DNA: TGTGCCAGCGCCCAAGTACCCGGGGAGCTGTTTTTT. Translating it yields CASAQVPGELFF.